Presented here are 30 T cell receptor beta chains from one specimen sequenced in a study of T cells expressing NK-cell markers. TCRdb processed the 5' RACE reads again and assigns one entry to each CDR3 protein, with no DNA. The sample table includes about 260,000 distinct CDR3 sequences. The sequencing input was blood T cells: a sorted CD56 or NKG2C T cell subset, CD4+ or CD8+ T cells, or bulk PBMC T cells (not recorded which). The receptors originated from a woman aged 18 to 75 in good health.

The chain combines TRBV7-2 with TRBJ2-5. Germline CDR1 SGHTA, CDR2 FQGNSA. The CDR3 runs to 14 residues. The CDR3 sequence is CASSPSRSRQTQYF.

The V gene is TRBV5-1, the J gene TRBJ2-2. Germline values: CDR1 SGHRS, CDR2 YFSETQ. The CDR3 runs 13 residues. The CDR3 reads CASSHDHTGELFF.

The V gene is TRBV20-1, the J gene TRBJ2-1; the TRBD2 assignment by TCRdb is unverifiable without DNA. CDR3 size: 15 residues. The germline V gene encodes CDR1 DFQATT and CDR2 SNEGSKA (reference sequence). This CDR3 is CSARLAGYTYNEQFF.

The CDR3 loop is CASSTEGSGIYEQYF. The chain carries TRBV6-5 and TRBJ2-7; TCRdb selects TRBD2, and the lack of DNA leaves this call unchecked. Germline CDR1 MNHEY, CDR2 SVGAGI. This CDR3 comprises 15 residues.

This chain connects TRBV5-1 to TRBJ2-7; the TCRdb call, TRBD2, lacks DNA for checking. CDR1 is SGHRS, CDR2 YFSETQ, per germline. The CDR3 covers 15 residues. This CDR3 is CASTSTSGSLHEQYF.

The chain carries TRBV24-1 and TRBJ2-7; TCRdb gives TRBD2 as the D gene, but with no DNA this cannot be confirmed. This CDR3 has 12 amino acids. Germline V gives CDR1 KGHDR, CDR2 SFDVKD. The CDR3 protein is CATSDSHYEQYF.

V and J are TRBV6-1 and TRBJ2-4; TCRdb returns TRBD1, unconfirmable since there is no DNA. Germline values: CDR1 MNHNS, CDR2 SASEGT. This CDR3 has 15 residues. CDR3 protein: CARGGIPPAKNIQYF.

The gene calls are TRBV24-1 and TRBJ2-3; the TCRdb call, TRBD1, lacks DNA for checking. Germline assignment: CDR1 KGHDR and CDR2 SFDVKD. This CDR3 has 13 amino acids. CDR3 in amino acids: CATTRGDGDTQYF.

The V gene is TRBV20-1, the J gene TRBJ2-1; the TCRdb D gene call, TRBD2, has no DNA to confirm it. The CDR3 length is 16 residues. Per germline, CDR1 DFQATT and CDR2 SNEGSKA (reference sequence). This CDR3 is CSAKLLTSGAHNEQFF.

The chain couples TRBV6-2 or TRBV6-3 to TRBJ1-1; with no DNA, the TCRdb D assignment of TRBD1 cannot be verified. CDR1 and CDR2 (germline): MNHEY, SVGEGT. This CDR3 contains 12 residues. CDR3: CASSRGDLGAFF.

The CDR3 spells CASRPGTVTEAFF. J is TRBJ1-1 and V is TRBV3-1; TCRdb lists TRBD1, though no DNA is available to test this call. Germline V gene lookup returns CDR1 LGHDT and CDR2 YNNKEL (reference sequence). The CDR3 is made up of 13 amino acids.

This chain uses TRBV7-2 with TRBJ2-2; the D call of TRBD1 rests on TCRdb alone, since no DNA is present to check it. The CDR3 extends over 17 amino acids. In germline, CDR1 is SGHTA, CDR2 FQGNSA. This CDR3 is CASSLRTDRGRTGELFF. Filled out from reference TRBV7-2 and TRBJ2-2, the complete variable domain reads GAGVSQSPSNKVTEKGKDVELRCDPISGHTALYWYRQSLGQGLEFLIYFQGNSAPDKSGLPSDRFSAERTGGSVSTLTIQRTQQEDSAVYLCASSLRTDRGRTGELFFGEGSRLTVL.

This chain connects TRBV19 to TRBJ2-2; TCRdb proposes TRBD1, but this gene call is untestable without DNA. The V gene's germline CDR1 is LNHDA and CDR2 SQIVND (reference sequence). The CDR3 has 15 amino acids. The CDR3 here is CASSRGTGVNGELFF.

The chain carries TRBV4-1 and TRBJ2-7; TCRdb calls TRBD2, which cannot be checked without DNA. CDR3 length: 21 amino acids. Germline values: CDR1 MGHRA, CDR2 YSYEKL. The CDR3 is CASSQDLSKGLAGPGAYEQYF.

The rearrangement links TRBV10-3 to TRBJ2-3; the TCRdb D gene call, TRBD2, has no DNA to confirm it. In germline, CDR1 is ENHRY, CDR2 SYGVKD. The CDR3 runs 13 residues. The CDR3 loop is CATGLAGEDTQYF.

V and J are TRBV9 and TRBJ2-1; TCRdb lists TRBD2, though no DNA is available to test this call. CDR3 length: 15 amino acids. Germline CDR1 is SGDLS and CDR2 is YYNGEE. CDR3 sequence: CASSVVAGVYNEQFF.

V usage is TRBV4-2 and J usage is TRBJ2-7; TCRdb returns TRBD2, unconfirmable since there is no DNA. Germline-derived CDR1 and CDR2 are LGHNA and YNFKEQ. CDR3 length equals 17 residues. The CDR3 spells CASSQESTSGRANEQYF.

This chain joins TRBV29-1 and TRBJ2-3; TCRdb calls TRBD1, which cannot be checked without DNA. CDR3 length equals 14 residues. CDR1 and CDR2 from the germline V gene are SQVTM and ANQGSEA. CDR3 in amino acids: CSVAPGTFRDTQYF.

The chain uses TRBV7-9 and TRBJ2-7; TCRdb outputs TRBD1, but without DNA this stays unchecked. This CDR3 has 15 amino acids. Germline assignment: CDR1 SEHNR and CDR2 FQNEAQ (reference sequence). The chain's CDR3 is CASSQGAWEGDEQYF. Complete variable domain (other parts from reference TRBV7-9 and TRBJ2-7): DTGVSQNPRHKITKRGQNVTFRCDPISEHNRLYWYRQTLGQGPEFLTYFQNEAQLEKSRLLSDRFSAERPKGSFSTLEIQRTEQGDSAMYLCASSQGAWEGDEQYFGPGTRLTVT.

The chain combines TRBV27 with TRBJ2-6. In germline, CDR1 is MNHEY, CDR2 SMNVEV (reference sequence). The length of the CDR3 is 17 residues. CDR3 residues: CASSLSPAESGANVLTF.

The genes are TRBV11-2 and TRBJ1-6; TCRdb designates TRBD1, a call that cannot be tested without DNA. The CDR3 is made up of 18 amino acids. From germline, CDR1 is SGHAT and CDR2 FQNNGV. CDR3 amino acids: CASSGSATVARDRTPLHF.

V gene TRBV7-2 combines with J gene TRBJ1-1. CDR1 SGHTA and CDR2 FQGNSA come from the germline V gene. The CDR3 extends over 13 amino acids. CDR3 residues: CASSLGALTEAFF.

The chain employs TRBV11-2 and TRBJ1-2; TCRdb outputs TRBD1, but without DNA this stays unchecked. Germline V gives CDR1 SGHAT, CDR2 FQNNGV. The length of the CDR3 is 16 residues. The CDR3: CASSLDPGQANYGYTF.

The rearrangement joins TRBV6-1 to TRBJ2-1; TCRdb's D gene call, TRBD1, goes unchecked for lack of DNA. Germline lookup yields CDR1 MNHNS and CDR2 SASEGT. The CDR3 consists of 13 residues. This CDR3 reads CASTRDRGNEQFF.

The rearrangement joins TRBV29-1 to TRBJ1-2. The CDR3 sequence is 12 residues long. Germline CDR1 SQVTM, CDR2 ANQGSEA. CDR3 residues: CSVARGDYGYTF.

This chain links TRBV24-1 with TRBJ2-1; TCRdb indicates TRBD2, and absent DNA this call remains unverified. This CDR3 contains 15 residues. The germline V gene has CDR1 KGHDR and CDR2 SFDVKD. CDR3 loop: CATSDASGGNNEQFF.

This chain links TRBV27 with TRBJ2-5; TCRdb proposes TRBD2, but this gene call is untestable without DNA. The CDR3 sequence is 14 residues long. Germline V gene data show CDR1 as MNHEY and CDR2 as SMNVEV (reference sequence). CDR3 sequence reads: CASSSRDLQETQYF.

The genes are TRBV29-1 and TRBJ2-1. Germline lookup yields CDR1 SQVTM and CDR2 ANQGSEA. The CDR3 contains 15 residues. CDR3 loop: CSVVGSGFSFDEQFF.

J is TRBJ2-5 and V is TRBV12-3 or TRBV12-4; TCRdb selects TRBD2, and the lack of DNA leaves this call unchecked. This CDR3 spans 17 amino acids. The CDR3 spells CASSPPRWSGGQETQYF.

The chain carries TRBV6-2 or TRBV6-3 and TRBJ2-7; with no DNA, the TCRdb D assignment of TRBD2 cannot be verified. The CDR3 is made up of 13 amino acids. Germline V CDR1 and CDR2: MNHEY, SVGEGT. This CDR3 reads CASSPGLNYEQYF.